A single sample is the source of the 6 T cell receptor beta chains below, sequenced in a study of early stage breast cancer tumors. Clones were sequenced by immunoSEQ multiplex PCR, and TCRdb holds only the in-frame ones, with some missing. Among 12,000 to 15,000 clones listed, 70% to 85% were seen once. Sequenced material: normal breast tissue next to the tumor. These receptors were obtained from a person aged 30 to 40 with breast cancer.

The chain joins TRBV5-6 to TRBJ2-3; no clear D gene. CDR1 and CDR2 (germline): SGHDT, YYEEEE. The ends were cut back, 4 bases at V and 0 bases at J, with 12 bases in the middle. The CDR3 totals 15 residues. The CDR3 nucleotides are TGTGCCAGCAGCACCACCTGGGTTAGCACAGATACGCAGTATTTT. Encoded protein: CASSTTWVSTDTQYF.

The chain couples TRBV4-1 to TRBJ2-5, with D possibly matching TRBD1 (6 bases). Germline V CDR1 and CDR2: MGHRA, YSYEKL. With 3 bases removed from V and 3 bases from J, the gap between germline ends came to 17 bases. The CDR3 consists of 16 residues. In DNA, the CDR3 is TGCGCCAGCAGCCAGTCGGCAGGGGTGGAGGAAGAGACCCAGTACTTC. The encoded protein is CASSQSAGVEEETQYF.

This sequence joins TRBV11-2 and TRBJ2-7, with 11 bases that match TRBD2. From germline, CDR1 is SGHAT and CDR2 FQNNGV. CDR3 length equals 14 residues. Losses at the gene ends were 5 bases for V and 4 bases for J; bases not matched to a gene: 4. The CDR3, as DNA: TGTGCCAGCAGCGATAGCGGGAGGGTTTACGAGCAGTACTTC. Translation: CASSDSGRVYEQYF.

The J gene is TRBJ2-1, the V gene TRBV7-2; 13 nucleotides match TRBD2. The germline V gene has CDR1 SGHTA and CDR2 FQGNSA. The CDR3 is made up of 13 amino acids. J gave up 15 bases and V 1 base, and 3 bases lay outside the gene matches. The CDR3 DNA sequence: TGTGCCAGCAGCTTAGGGACTAGCGGGAGTCGGTTCTTC. Its protein is CASSLGTSGSRFF.

V is TRBV6-6 and J is TRBJ2-7, with unresolved D. This CDR3 region has 12 residues. Germline loops: CDR1 MNHNY, CDR2 SVGAGI (reference sequence). Trimming left V 2 bases short and J 5 bases short, with 7 bases between. As DNA, the CDR3 is TGTGCCAGCAGTTACCCCCCAGACGAGCAGTACTTC. It is translated as CASSYPPDEQYF.

This clone was recorded once. This chain uses TRBV19 with TRBJ2-3, with TRBD2 as a possible D gene (6 bases). The germline V gene has CDR1 LNHDA and CDR2 SQIVND (reference sequence). V was clipped by 9 bases and J by 1 base, with 17 bases between them. There are 15 residues in the CDR3. The CDR3 protein is CASRDWSLGTDTQYF. The CDR3 DNA is TGTGCCAGCAGGGACTGGTCCTTGGGCACAGATACGCAGTATTTT.